This TCR beta chain emerged from a study of cytomegalovirus exposure and HLA in healthy donors. Across the study: HLA-typed donors contributed 80 million to 85 million unique TCRs, which were held in an early data release. Study outcomes and limitations: Using a false discovery rate of 0.05, a later analysis showed that 16,000 or so TCR beta sequences were associated with HLA alleles.

Concerning this clone itself: The antigen remains unidentified.

The study ran its PCR with 60 Vbeta and 13 Jbeta primers. Clones were read by immunoSEQ multiplex PCR, and TCRdb kept only the in-frame ones, dropping some. The top ten clones hold 4% to 5.5% of a sample with roughly 160,000 clones, around 80% of them seen once. The CDR3 extends over 15 amino acids. Trimming took off 0 bases at V and 5 bases at J, with 14 bases between the two ends. The germline V gene has CDR1 LGHNA and CDR2 YNFKEQ. The source of this sequence is a man in his thirties or forties in good health and CMV-seronegative. The V gene is TRBV4-2, the J gene TRBJ2-7; a weak D match, TRBD2 (6 bases). Sequencing was performed on PBMCs. Written as DNA, the CDR3 is TGTGCCAGCAGCCAAGAAGATCCTAGCGTCGACGAGCAGTACTTC. Encoded protein: CASSQEDPSVDEQYF.